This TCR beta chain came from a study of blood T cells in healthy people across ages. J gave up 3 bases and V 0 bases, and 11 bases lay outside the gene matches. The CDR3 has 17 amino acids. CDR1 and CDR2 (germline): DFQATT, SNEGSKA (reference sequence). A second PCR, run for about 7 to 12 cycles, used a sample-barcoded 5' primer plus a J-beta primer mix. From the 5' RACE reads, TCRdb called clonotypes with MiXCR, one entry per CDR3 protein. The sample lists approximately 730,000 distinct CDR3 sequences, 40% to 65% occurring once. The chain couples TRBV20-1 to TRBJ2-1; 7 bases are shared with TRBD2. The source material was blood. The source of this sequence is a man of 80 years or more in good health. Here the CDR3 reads CSARDHSSGILYNEQFF. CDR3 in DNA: TGCAGTGCTAGAGATCACTCCAGCGGGATTCTCTACAATGAGCAGTTCTTC.